The rows below give T cell receptor beta chains drawn from one sample of a study of blood T cell repertoires in COVID-19. Some clones are missing from TCRdb's copy, which holds only in-frame ones; the method was immunoSEQ multiplex PCR. The sample holds about 160,000 clones; around 82% are singletons and the top ten take around 7%. Source material: peripheral blood. Source of these receptors: a woman between 40 and 55 years old with COVID-19, enrolled during active disease. Each CDR3 is given with its conserved first and last residue. Each record gives: CDR3 length, clone size, D gene, J gene, V gene, CDR3 protein, CDR3 DNA. A D gene is named only where the DNA matches it firmly. Some rows have no size entry. The others give once, few or many, or a class for an expanded clone.

>16|.|.|TRBJ2-2|TRBV5-5
CASSLLPVPGTGELFF
TGTGCCAGCAGCCTCCTCCCAGTTCCAGGCACCGGGGAGCTGTTTTTT
>15|.|.|TRBJ1-2|TRBV9
CASSPEGRANYGYTF
TGTGCCAGCAGCCCCGAGGGTCGGGCGAACTATGGCTACACCTTC
>11|.|.|TRBJ1-2|TRBV30
CANVRSGGYTF
TGTGCCAACGTGAGGTCTGGGGGCTACACCTTC
>17|.|TRBD2|TRBJ2-3|TRBV7-6
CASSFRRAGVGTDTQYF
TGTGCCAGCAGCTTCCGCAGAGCGGGGGTAGGCACAGATACGCAGTATTTT
>14|few|TRBD1|TRBJ2-5|TRBV5-4
CASSFTGQGETQYF
TGTGCCAGCAGCTTCACCGGACAGGGAGAGACCCAGTACTTC
>13|.|.|TRBJ2-2|TRBV10-2
CASSDQGFGELFF
TGCGCCAGCAGTGATCAGGGGTTCGGGGAGCTGTTTTTT
>13|.|.|TRBJ1-2|TRBV2
CASTREANYGYTF
TGTGCCAGTACGAGGGAGGCTAACTATGGCTACACCTTC
>17|.|.|TRBJ2-1|TRBV5-4
CASSSRGGVSSYNEQFF
TGTGCCAGCAGCTCCAGAGGGGGGGTCTCCTCCTACAATGAGCAGTTCTTC
>16|.|.|TRBJ2-1|TRBV9
CASSVVGGGSYNEQFF
TGTGCCAGCAGCGTAGTTGGGGGAGGTTCCTACAATGAGCAGTTCTTC
>18|.|.|TRBJ2-1|TRBV2
CASSEPQVGGGSYNEQFF
TGTGCCAGCAGTGAACCTCAAGTGGGGGGAGGCTCCTACAATGAGCAGTTCTTC
>16|.|.|TRBJ2-1|TRBV5-6
CASSRPGGKTYNEQFF
TGTGCCAGCAGCCGGCCCGGGGGAAAGACCTACAATGAGCAGTTCTTC